A selection of T cell receptor beta chains follows, all from one sample in a study of T-cell memory formation after mild COVID-19. TCRdb re-derived calls from the 5' RACE reads in MiXCR, one entry per CDR3 protein. The sample lists about 290,000 distinct CDR3 sequences; more than 15% were seen once. Sequencing was carried out using PBMCs or a T cell subset sorted from them (not recorded which). The receptors originated from a man younger than 35 who had mild COVID-19 (a few samples of this study predate the infection). Cell type and time point are not known. CDR3s leave out the opening cysteine and the closing phenylalanine or tryptophan.

>TRBV7-9|TRBJ2-5
ASSWGTGEETQY
>TRBV5-1|-
ASSLDAGGTDTQH
>TRBV30|TRBJ1-4
AWRGGGEKLF
>TRBV6-5|TRBJ2-7
ASSYNQGSAYEQY
>TRBV10-3|TRBJ2-5
AISDGTSVETQY
>TRBV18|TRBJ2-1
ASSPPAGSSYNEQF
>TRBV27|TRBJ1-2
ASSSHRGYNYGYT
>TRBV7-9|TRBJ1-2
ASSPNPGNYGYT
>TRBV5-1|TRBJ1-2
ASSRDFYGYT
>TRBV7-8|TRBJ2-1
ASSYIDPKDRRRNEQF
>TRBV12-3/TRBV12-4|TRBJ1-1
ASTSLTEAF
>TRBV7-2|TRBJ2-7
ASSLAGTSGASSYEQY
>TRBV4-2|TRBJ2-4
ASSPSLGGGSKNIQY
>TRBV12-3/TRBV12-4|TRBJ1-3
ASGLTGGNTIY
>TRBV4-3|TRBJ2-7
ASSQDLITGTASYEQY
>TRBV7-2|TRBJ2-7
ASSTSGASYEQY
>TRBV10-3|TRBJ2-5
AISEPSRERETQY
>TRBV5-1|TRBJ2-3
ASSWGESTDTQY
>TRBV7-9|TRBJ2-5
ASSPSGETQY
>TRBV7-2|TRBJ2-7
ASSRGVGYEQY
>TRBV12-3/TRBV12-4|TRBJ2-2
ASSLGIAGTGELF
>TRBV3-1|TRBJ2-3
ASSQEAAGGRDTQY
>TRBV7-9|TRBJ2-2
ASSLFGEDTGELF
>TRBV6-5|TRBJ1-1
ASSYVDPGYNTEAF
>TRBV2|TRBJ2-3
ASSERTADTQY
>TRBV5-1|TRBJ2-2
ASSLTATTGELF
>TRBV15|TRBJ1-1
ATSRGVRQVSEAF
>TRBV6-5|TRBJ2-7
ASRNGIYGGEQY
>TRBV5-1|TRBJ1-1
ASSFQGVTEAF
>TRBV6-2/TRBV6-3|TRBJ2-3
ASRGLRDRGLRADTQY
>TRBV5-1|TRBJ2-5
ASSFGLAGLETQY
>TRBV5-1|TRBJ2-1
ASSLGQATYNEQF
>TRBV5-1|TRBJ2-1
ASYWDSPYNEQF
>TRBV13|TRBJ2-7
ASSLEDHEQY
>TRBV2|TRBJ1-5
ASSEGVRQPQH
>TRBV7-9|TRBJ2-1
ASSVVGTGGNEQF
>TRBV7-2|TRBJ2-2
ASSSGGQVTGELF
>TRBV9|TRBJ2-3
ASSPTAGGTRTDTQY
>TRBV15|TRBJ1-1
ATSVGLGAEAF
>TRBV7-7|TRBJ2-1
ASSEDSHNEQF
>TRBV20-1|TRBJ2-7
SASPGSEQY
>TRBV7-9|TRBJ2-2
ASSLPQGSSTGELF
>TRBV10-3|TRBJ1-2
ATIPQGEDGYT
>TRBV29-1|TRBJ2-2
SVEGGTGELF
>TRBV7-9|TRBJ2-7
ASSWTQSYEQY
>TRBV19|TRBJ1-5
ASSIGVEPPIH
>TRBV27|TRBJ1-2
ASSLSWGYGYT
>TRBV20-1|TRBJ2-7
SSGTAGEQY
>TRBV10-3|TRBJ2-3
AISEISGSTDTQY
>TRBV7-8|TRBJ2-5
ASSLAWHQETQY
>TRBV5-6|TRBJ2-3
ASSLTDGNRVDTQY
>TRBV9|TRBJ1-2
ASGELDGYT
>TRBV4-2|TRBJ2-4
ASSQERHSGGNIQY
>TRBV20-1|TRBJ1-2
SATGTVYGYT
>TRBV4-1|TRBJ2-7
ASSQDRSGGTYEQY